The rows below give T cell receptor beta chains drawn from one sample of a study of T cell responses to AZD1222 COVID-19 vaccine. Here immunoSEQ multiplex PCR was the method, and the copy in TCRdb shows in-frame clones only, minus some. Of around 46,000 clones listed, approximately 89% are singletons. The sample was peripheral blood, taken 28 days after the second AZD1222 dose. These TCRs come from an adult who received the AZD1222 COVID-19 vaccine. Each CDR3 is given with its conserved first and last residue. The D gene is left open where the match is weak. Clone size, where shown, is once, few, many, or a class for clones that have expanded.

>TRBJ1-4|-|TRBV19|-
TGTGCCAGTGCGGCCGGGACCGCCAATAATGAAAAACTGTTTTTT
CASAAGTANNEKLFF
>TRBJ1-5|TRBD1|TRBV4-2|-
TGTGCCAGCAGCCCGGACAGGGGCGAGCAGCCCCAGCATTTT
CASSPDRGEQPQHF
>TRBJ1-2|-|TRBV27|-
TGTGCCAGCAGACCCAAAGGGGTAGACTATGGCTACACCTTC
CASRPKGVDYGYTF
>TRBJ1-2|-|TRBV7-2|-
TGTGCCAGCAGCTTCTCAAGGGGGAACTATGGCTACACCTTC
CASSFSRGNYGYTF
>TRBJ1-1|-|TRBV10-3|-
TGTGCCATCAGTGCGTCGCAGGGGAAGGGGTACACTGAAGCTTTCTTT
CAISASQGKGYTEAFF
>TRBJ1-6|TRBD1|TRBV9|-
TGTGCCAGCAGCGACCGGGACAGGGGTGATTCACCCCTCCACTTT
CASSDRDRGDSPLHF
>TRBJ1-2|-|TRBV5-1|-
TGCGCCAGCAGCTTTGGCGGGCCTCCCTCCTATGGCTACACCTTC
CASSFGGPPSYGYTF
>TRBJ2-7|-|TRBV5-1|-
TGCGCCAGCAGCCCGACAGGTCCTAGCCACGAGCAGTACTTC
CASSPTGPSHEQYF
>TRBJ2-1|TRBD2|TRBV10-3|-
TGTGCCATCACTGGGACTAGCGGCTACAATGAGCAGTTCTTC
CAITGTSGYNEQFF
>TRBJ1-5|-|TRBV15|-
TGTGCCACCAGCAGAGAGGGGGTGGAGCATAGCAATCAGCCCCAGCATTTT
CATSREGVEHSNQPQHF
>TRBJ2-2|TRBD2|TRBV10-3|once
TGTGCCATCAGTGAACCTCTAGCGGGGGGGAAGAACACCGGGGAGCTGTTTTTT
CAISEPLAGGKNTGELFF
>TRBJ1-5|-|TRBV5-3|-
TGTGCCACACAGGGCGAGAGGCAGCCCCAGCATTTT
CATQGERQPQHF
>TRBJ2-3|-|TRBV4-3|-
TGCGCCAGCAGCCAAGATCGGGCTTCAGGGGACGGCACAGATACGCAGTATTTT
CASSQDRASGDGTDTQYF
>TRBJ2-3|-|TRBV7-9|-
TGTGCCAGCAGCGGGACCGGGACAACCACAGATACGCAGTATTTT
CASSGTGTTTDTQYF
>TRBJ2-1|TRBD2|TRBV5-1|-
TGCGCCAGCAGCCCCGACGGGACTAGCGGAAACAATGAGCAGTTCTTC
CASSPDGTSGNNEQFF
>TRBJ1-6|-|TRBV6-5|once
TGTGCCAGCAGTTACTCCCGGGACCAGGGGATTTCACCCCTCCACTTT
CASSYSRDQGISPLHF
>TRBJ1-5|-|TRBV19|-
TGTGCCAGTAGTATAGGGGTAGGTGGCAATCAGCCCCAGCATTTT
CASSIGVGGNQPQHF
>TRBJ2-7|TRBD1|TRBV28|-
TGTGCCAGCAGTCGCACCGGGACAGGGGTCGAGCAGTACTTC
CASSRTGTGVEQYF
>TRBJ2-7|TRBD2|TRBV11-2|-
TGTGCCAGCAGCTCCCGACTAGCGGGGGGCTACGAGCAGTACTTC
CASSSRLAGGYEQYF
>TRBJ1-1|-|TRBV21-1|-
TGTGCCAGCATCCCGGGGGGAGGGCCTGAAGCTTTCTTT
CASIPGGGPEAFF
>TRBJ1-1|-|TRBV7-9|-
TGTGCCAGCAGCTTAGCGCTTGGCACTGAAGCTTTCTTT
CASSLALGTEAFF
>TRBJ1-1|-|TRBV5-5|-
TGTGCCAGCAGCTTGGACCCGGGGAACACTGAAGCTTTCTTT
CASSLDPGNTEAFF
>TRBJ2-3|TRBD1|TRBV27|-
TGTGCCAGCAGTTATTCAGGGGGCGGCGATACGCAGTATTTT
CASSYSGGGDTQYF
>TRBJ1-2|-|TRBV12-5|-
TGTGCTAGTGGTTTGGGCTCCCACCTTATCTGGGGTGGCTACACCTTC
CASGLGSHLIWGGYTF
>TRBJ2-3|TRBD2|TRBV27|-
TGTGCCAGCAGTTTAGGGGGGGGCACAGATACGCAGTATTTT
CASSLGGGTDTQYF
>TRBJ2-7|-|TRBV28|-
TGTGCCAGCAGTACCGGCGGATCCTACGAGCAGTACTTC
CASSTGGSYEQYF
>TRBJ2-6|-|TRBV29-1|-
TGCAGCGTGGAGGGGACAGATGACTCTGGGGCCAACGTCCTGACTTTC
CSVEGTDDSGANVLTF
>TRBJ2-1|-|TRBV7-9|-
TGTGCCAGCAGCTTCCTAGCTCGGTTACTGAAAAACAATGAGCAGTTCTTC
CASSFLARLLKNNEQFF
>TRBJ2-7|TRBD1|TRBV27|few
TGTGCCAGCAGAAGGGACAGAGGGTACGAGCAGTACTTC
CASRRDRGYEQYF
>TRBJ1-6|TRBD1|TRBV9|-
TGTGCCAGCAGCGAAACAGGGGCTAATTCACCCCTCCACTTT
CASSETGANSPLHF
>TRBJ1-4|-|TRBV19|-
TGTGCCAGTAGTCGACAGTCAACTAATGAAAAACTGTTTTTT
CASSRQSTNEKLFF
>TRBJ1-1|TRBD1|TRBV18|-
TGTGCCAGCTCACGGACAGGGATGAACACTGAAGCTTTCTTT
CASSRTGMNTEAFF
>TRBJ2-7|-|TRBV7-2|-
TGTGCCAGCAGCCGCCGGACGGACTCCTACGAGCAGTACTTC
CASSRRTDSYEQYF
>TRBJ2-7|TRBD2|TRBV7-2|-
TGTGCCAGCAGCCCGACTAGCGGGAGGGCCCAGAACGAGCAGTACTTC
CASSPTSGRAQNEQYF
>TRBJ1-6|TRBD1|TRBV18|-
TGTGCCAGCTCACCACTGACAGGGGATAATTCACCCCTCCACTTT
CASSPLTGDNSPLHF
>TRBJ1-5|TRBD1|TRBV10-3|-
TGTGCCATCAGTGAGTCTCCGGACGGGACAGAGCCCCAGCATTTT
CAISESPDGTEPQHF
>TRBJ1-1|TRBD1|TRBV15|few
TGTGCCACCAGCAGAACGGGACAGGGTAGAGCTTTCTTT
CATSRTGQGRAFF
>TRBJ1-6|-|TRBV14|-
TGTGCCAGCAGCCAAAAAAACCCCAGGGACTATAATTCACCCCTCCACTTT
CASSQKNPRDYNSPLHF
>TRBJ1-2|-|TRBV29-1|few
TGCAGCGTTGTAGGGGGAAGTAACTATGGCTACACCTTC
CSVVGGSNYGYTF
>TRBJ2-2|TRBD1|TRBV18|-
TGTGCCAGCTCACCGCAGGGACAGTCGGGCACCGGGGAGCTGTTTTTT
CASSPQGQSGTGELFF
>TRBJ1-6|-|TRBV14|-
TGTGCCAGCAGCCAAGATTGGGGAGGGAATTCACCCCTCCACTTT
CASSQDWGGNSPLHF
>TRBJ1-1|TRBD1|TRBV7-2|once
TGTGCCAGCAGCTTGATAGGACTAGGACAGGATGAAGCTTTCTTT
CASSLIGLGQDEAFF